This T cell receptor (beta chain) was documented in a study of blood T cell repertoires in COVID-19. Study-level background: From the United States, Italy and Spain came samples of acute and convalescent COVID-19. Nucleic acid was either cDNA or gDNA, and it came from T cells, B-cell-depleted T cells, or PBMCs.

Clones were read by immunoSEQ multiplex PCR, and TCRdb kept only the in-frame ones, dropping some. The top ten clones hold around 7.2% of a sample with about 230,000 clones, approximately 80% of them seen once. From germline, CDR1 is SGHTA and CDR2 FQGNSA. V shed 3 bases, J shed 4 bases, and the junction held 3 bases outside the gene matches. The CDR3 runs 13 residues. This clonotype was sampled from a woman between 50 and 59 years old with acute or convalescent COVID-19. The sequenced material came from peripheral blood. V is TRBV7-2 and J is TRBJ2-7; the match to TRBD2 covers 7 bases. DNA for the CDR3: TGTGCCAGCAGCTTCGGGGGGTTTTACGAGCAGTACTTC. As protein: CASSFGGFYEQYF.